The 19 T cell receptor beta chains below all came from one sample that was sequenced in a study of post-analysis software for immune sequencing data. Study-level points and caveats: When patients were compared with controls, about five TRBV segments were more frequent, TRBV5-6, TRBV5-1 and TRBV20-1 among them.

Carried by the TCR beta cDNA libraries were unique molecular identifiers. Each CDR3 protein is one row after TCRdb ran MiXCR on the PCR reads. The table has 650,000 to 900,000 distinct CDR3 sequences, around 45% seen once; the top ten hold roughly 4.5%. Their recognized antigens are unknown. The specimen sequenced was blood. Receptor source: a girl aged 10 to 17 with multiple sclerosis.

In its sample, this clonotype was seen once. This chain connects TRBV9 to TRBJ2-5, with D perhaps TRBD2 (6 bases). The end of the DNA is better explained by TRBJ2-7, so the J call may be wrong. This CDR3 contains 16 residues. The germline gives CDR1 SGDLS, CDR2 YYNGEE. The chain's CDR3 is CASSPRWAGSPYEQYF. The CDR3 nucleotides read TGTGCCAGCAGCCCCCGTTGGGCGGGATCCCCCTACGAGCAGTACTTC.

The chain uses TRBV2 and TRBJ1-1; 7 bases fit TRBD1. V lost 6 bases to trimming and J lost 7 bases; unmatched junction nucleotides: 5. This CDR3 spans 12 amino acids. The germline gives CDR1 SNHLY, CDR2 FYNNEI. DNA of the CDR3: TGTGCCAGCAGACAGGGGCGGGGTGAAGCTTTCTTT. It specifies CASRQGRGEAFF.

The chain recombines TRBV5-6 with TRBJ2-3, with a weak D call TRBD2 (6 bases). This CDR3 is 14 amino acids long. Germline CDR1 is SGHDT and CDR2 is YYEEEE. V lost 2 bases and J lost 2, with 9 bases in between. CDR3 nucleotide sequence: TGTGCCAGCAGCTTAACGCGGGACACAGATACGCAGTATTTT. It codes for CASSLTRDTDTQYF.

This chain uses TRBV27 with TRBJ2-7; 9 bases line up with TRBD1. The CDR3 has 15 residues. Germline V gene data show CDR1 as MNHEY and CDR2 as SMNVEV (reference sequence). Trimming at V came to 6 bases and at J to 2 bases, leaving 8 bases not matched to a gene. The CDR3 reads CASSLKGQGAYEQYF. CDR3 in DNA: TGTGCCAGCAGCCTAAAGGGACAGGGCGCCTACGAGCAGTACTTC.

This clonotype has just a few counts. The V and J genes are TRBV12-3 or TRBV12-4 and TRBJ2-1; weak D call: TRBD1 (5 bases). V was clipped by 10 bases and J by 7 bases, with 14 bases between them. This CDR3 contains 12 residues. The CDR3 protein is CATPIRGNEQFF. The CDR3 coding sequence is TGTGCCACCCCTATTAGGGGAAATGAGCAGTTCTTC.

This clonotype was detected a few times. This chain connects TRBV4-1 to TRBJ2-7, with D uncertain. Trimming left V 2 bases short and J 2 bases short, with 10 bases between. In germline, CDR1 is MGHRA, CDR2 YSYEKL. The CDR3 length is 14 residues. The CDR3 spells CASSQNGRTYEQYF. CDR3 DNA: TGCGCCAGCAGCCAAAACGGGCGCACCTACGAGCAGTACTTC.

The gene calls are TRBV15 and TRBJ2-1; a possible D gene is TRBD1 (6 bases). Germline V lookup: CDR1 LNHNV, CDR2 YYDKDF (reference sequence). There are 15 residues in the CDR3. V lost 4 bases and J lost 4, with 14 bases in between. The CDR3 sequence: CATSIGQIDYNEQFF. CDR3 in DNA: TGTGCCACCAGCATTGGACAGATTGATTACAATGAGCAGTTCTTC.

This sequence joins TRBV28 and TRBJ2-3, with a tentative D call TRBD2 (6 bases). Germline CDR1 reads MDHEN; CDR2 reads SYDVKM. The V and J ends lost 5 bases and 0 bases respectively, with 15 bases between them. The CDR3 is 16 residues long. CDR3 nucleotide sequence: TGTGCCAGCAGTCGCCCTTTGGGGACTAGCACAGATACGCAGTATTTT. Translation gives CASSRPLGTSTDTQYF.

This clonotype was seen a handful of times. The CDR3 DNA reads as TGTGCCAGCAGCTCCGGTCCGGGGGCCTATGGCTACACCTTC. Amino acids: CASSSGPGAYGYTF. The chain recombines TRBV5-6 with TRBJ1-2, with a tentative D call TRBD1 (6 bases). Between the trimmed V and J ends, which lost 3 bases and 4 bases, there was a span of 13 bases. The CDR3 runs to 14 residues. In germline, CDR1 is SGHDT, CDR2 YYEEEE.

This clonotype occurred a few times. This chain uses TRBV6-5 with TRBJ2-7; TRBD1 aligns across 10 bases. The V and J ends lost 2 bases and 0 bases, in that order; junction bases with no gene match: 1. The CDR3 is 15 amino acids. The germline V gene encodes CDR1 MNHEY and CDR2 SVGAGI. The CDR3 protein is CASSYGQGDSYEQYF. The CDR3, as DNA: TGTGCCAGCAGTTACGGACAGGGGGACTCCTACGAGCAGTACTTC.

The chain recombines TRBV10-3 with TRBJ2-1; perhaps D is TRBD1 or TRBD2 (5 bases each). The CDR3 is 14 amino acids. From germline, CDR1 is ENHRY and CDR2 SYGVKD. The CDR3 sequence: CAIGTGTIDNEQFF. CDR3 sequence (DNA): TGTGCTATCGGAACCGGGACCATCGACAATGAGCAGTTCTTC.

The CDR3 DNA reads TGTGCCAGCAGCTTTCCCCTCGGGGGAGCCTACGAGCAGTACTTC. Encoded protein: CASSFPLGGAYEQYF. The chain couples TRBV5-6 to TRBJ2-7; D might be TRBD2 (6 bases). Trimming removed 2 bases from V and 2 bases from J, with 14 bases in between. The CDR3 length is 15 residues. Looked up from germline, CDR1 is SGHDT and CDR2 is YYEEEE.

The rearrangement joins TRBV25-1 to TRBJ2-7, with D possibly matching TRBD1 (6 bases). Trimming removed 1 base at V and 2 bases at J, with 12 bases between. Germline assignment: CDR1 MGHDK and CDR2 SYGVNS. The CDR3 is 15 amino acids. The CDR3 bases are TGTGCCAGCAGTGAATGGTCAGGGGTCCCCTACGAGCAGTACTTC. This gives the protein CASSEWSGVPYEQYF.

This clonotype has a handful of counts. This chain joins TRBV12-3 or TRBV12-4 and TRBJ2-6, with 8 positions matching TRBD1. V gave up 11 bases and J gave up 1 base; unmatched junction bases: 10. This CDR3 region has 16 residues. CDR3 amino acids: CACWNRGSSGANVLTF. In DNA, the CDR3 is TGTGCCTGCTGGAACAGGGGGAGTTCTGGGGCCAACGTCCTGACTTTC.

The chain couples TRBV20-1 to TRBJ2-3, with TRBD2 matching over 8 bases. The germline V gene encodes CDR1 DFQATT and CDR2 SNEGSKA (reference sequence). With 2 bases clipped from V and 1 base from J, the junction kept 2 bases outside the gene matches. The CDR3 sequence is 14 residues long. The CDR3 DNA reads TGCAGTGCTAGAAAGACTAGCGGCACAGATACGCAGTATTTT. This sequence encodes CSARKTSGTDTQYF.

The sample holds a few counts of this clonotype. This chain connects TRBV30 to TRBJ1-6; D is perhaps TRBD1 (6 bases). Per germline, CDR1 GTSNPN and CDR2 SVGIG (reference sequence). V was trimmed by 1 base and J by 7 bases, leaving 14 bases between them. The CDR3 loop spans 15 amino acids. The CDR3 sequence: CAWSGGRGENSPLHF. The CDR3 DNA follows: TGTGCCTGGAGTGGGGGCAGGGGTGAGAATTCACCCCTCCACTTT.

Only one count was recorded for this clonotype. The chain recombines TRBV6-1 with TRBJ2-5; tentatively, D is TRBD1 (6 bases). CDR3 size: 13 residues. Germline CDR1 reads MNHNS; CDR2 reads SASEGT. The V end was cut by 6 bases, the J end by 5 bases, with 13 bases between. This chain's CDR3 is CASSPQGSETQYF. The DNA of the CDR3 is TGTGCCAGCAGCCCACAGGGATCGGAGACCCAGTACTTC.

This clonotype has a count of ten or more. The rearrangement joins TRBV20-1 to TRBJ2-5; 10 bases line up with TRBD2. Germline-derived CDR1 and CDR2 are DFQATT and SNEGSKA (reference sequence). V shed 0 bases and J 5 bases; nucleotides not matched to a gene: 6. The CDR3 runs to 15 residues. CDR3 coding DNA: TGCAGTGCTAGAGATTGGCGTAGCGGGAGGGAGACCCAGTACTTC. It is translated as CSARDWRSGRETQYF.

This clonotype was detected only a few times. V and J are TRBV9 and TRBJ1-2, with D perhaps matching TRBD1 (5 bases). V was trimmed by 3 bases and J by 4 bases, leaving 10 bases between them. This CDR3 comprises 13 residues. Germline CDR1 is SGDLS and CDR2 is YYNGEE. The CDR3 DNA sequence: TGTGCCAGCAGCGCTAACAGGCCCTATGGCTACACCTTC. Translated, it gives CASSANRPYGYTF.